This T cell receptor beta chain appears in the sequencing data of a study of blood T cell repertoires in COVID-19. Trimming stripped 10 bases from V and 4 bases from J, with 14 bases between. In germline, CDR1 is MNHNY, CDR2 SVGAGI (reference sequence). The CDR3 is 12 residues long. Method: immunoSEQ multiplex PCR; TCRdb's copy keeps in-frame clones and lacks some. The sample records 120,000 to 150,000 clones, 85% to 90% being singletons. The sequence was obtained from a man at least 80 years old with acute or convalescent COVID-19. The chain links TRBV6-6 to TRBJ2-7; the D gene is possibly TRBD2 (6 bases). Sequenced material: peripheral blood. The CDR3 sequence is CATSPGGYEQYF. Here the CDR3 DNA reads TGTGCCACGTCACCCGGGGGTTACGAGCAGTACTTC.